This entry concerns a single T cell receptor (beta chain). Its target is not known. These data come from a study of a mutant IDH1 vaccine in newly diagnosed glioma. There are 15 residues in the CDR3. Germline trimming cut 5 bases from V and 7 bases from J; bases unmatched to any gene: 11. From germline, CDR1 is SGHTA and CDR2 FQGNSA. Data came from immunoSEQ multiplex PCR; TCRdb stores just in-frame clones and leaves some out. The sample lists tens of thousands of clones, around 83% occurring once. Time point described: week 47, end of study. Every vaccination contained 300 ug of the mutant IDH1 20-mer peptide and was paired with topical imiquimod.

The chain combines TRBV7-2 with TRBJ1-1; TRBD1 aligns across 9 bases. The source was PBMCs, collected from a glioma patient whose treatment included an IDH1 peptide vaccine. The receptor was derived from a woman in her forties or fifties with glioma. For the CDR3, the DNA is TGTGCCAGCAGCAACTCTGCCGGGACAGGGTTTGAAGCTTTCTTT. Encoded protein: CASSNSAGTGFEAFF.